This TCR beta chain is drawn from a study of radiation and T cells in renal cell carcinoma. V was clipped by 0 bases and J by 7 bases, with 12 bases between them. CDR1 is SGHTS, CDR2 YDEGEE, per germline. This CDR3 is 14 amino acids long. As to time point: blood 4 weeks post-SBRT, at nephrectomy. Treatment: 15 Gy SBRT to primary tumor, nephrectomy 4 weeks later. Nephrectomy followed 15 Gy stereotactic body radiation by 4 weeks. Blood was sampled at baseline, 2 weeks and 4 weeks after SBRT. The assay was immunoSEQ multiplex PCR, and TCRdb's table has in-frame clones only and misses some. In the table there are around 100,000 clones, approximately 82% of which are singletons.

The starting material was blood, obtained from a patient whose treatment included radiotherapy and nephrectomy. The source is a man aged 55-75 years with renal cell carcinoma. This sequence joins TRBV5-8 and TRBJ2-3, with a tentative D call TRBD1 (6 bases). CDR3 protein: CASSLGNRAYTQYF. The CDR3 DNA follows: TGTGCCAGCAGCTTGGGGAACAGGGCTTATACGCAGTATTTT.